These 14 T cell receptor beta chains were all obtained from the same sample, sequenced in a study of cytomegalovirus exposure and HLA in healthy donors. Primers: 60 Vbeta forward and 13 Jbeta reverse. TCRdb's copy holds only in-frame clones and misses some; the assay was immunoSEQ multiplex PCR. This sample yields some 150,000 clones, of which around 76% are seen a single time; approximately 2.2% belongs to the top ten. The sample taken for sequencing was PBMCs. The receptors were gathered from a woman aged 25 to 39 in good health and CMV-seropositive.

The V and J genes are TRBV19 and TRBJ2-3; TRBD1 matches at 7 bases. This CDR3 contains 16 residues. Germline CDR1 is LNHDA and CDR2 is SQIVND (reference sequence). Trimming took 1 base from V and 0 from J; bases not matched to a gene: 4. In DNA, the CDR3 is TGTGCCAGTAGTATAGGTGGGACAGCTAGCACAGATACGCAGTATTTT. It codes for CASSIGGTASTDTQYF.

This chain links TRBV5-6 with TRBJ2-7; 7 bases fit TRBD1. This CDR3 has 15 residues. J was trimmed by 3 bases and V by 2 bases; bases with no gene match: 8. Per germline, CDR1 SGHDT and CDR2 YYEEEE. The CDR3 nucleotides read TGTGCCAGCAGCTTTAAGCCAGGGGGAATCTACGAGCAGTACTTC. Protein: CASSFKPGGIYEQYF.

The chain recombines TRBV7-2 with TRBJ2-2, with 14 bases aligning to TRBD2. This CDR3 comprises 17 residues. Per germline, CDR1 SGHTA and CDR2 FQGNSA. V lost 7 bases to trimming and J lost 4 bases; unmatched junction nucleotides: 8. The CDR3 sequence: CASNRLAGGPSTGELFF. The CDR3 bases are TGTGCCAGCAACAGACTAGCGGGAGGGCCGAGCACCGGGGAGCTGTTTTTT.

This clone occurred once. The J gene is TRBJ1-2, the V gene TRBV6-1, with TRBD1 identical over 8 bases. V shed 9 bases, J shed 4 bases, and the junction held 13 bases outside the gene matches. Per the germline V gene, CDR1 is MNHNS and CDR2 is SASEGT. CDR3 length: 15 residues. The CDR3 nucleotides are TGTGCCAGTCATTACCGGGACAGGAGACTCTATGGCTACACCTTC. Protein sequence: CASHYRDRRLYGYTF.

The chain couples TRBV5-4 to TRBJ2-1, with a tentative D call TRBD1 (5 bases). The CDR3 is made up of 13 amino acids. Germline V gene sequence: CDR1 SGHNT, CDR2 YYREEE (reference sequence). The V end lost 0 bases, the J end lost 5 bases, and 6 bases lay between the germline ends. CDR3 amino acids: CASSLVQDNEQFF. The CDR3 DNA reads as TGTGCCAGCAGCTTGGTACAGGACAATGAGCAGTTCTTC.

The V gene is TRBV13, the J gene TRBJ1-2; 7 nucleotides agree with TRBD1. CDR1 is PRHDT, CDR2 FYEKMQ, per germline (reference sequence). This CDR3 has 16 amino acids. V was clipped by 1 base and J by 1 base; unmatched bases: 6. The CDR3 spells CASSLVRDRNNYGYTF. In DNA form, the CDR3 reads TGTGCCAGCAGCTTAGTGCGGGACAGAAATAACTATGGCTACACCTTC.

This rearrangement joins TRBV6-6 to TRBJ2-1; 7 positions match TRBD2. With 2 bases clipped from V and 5 bases from J, the junction kept 9 bases outside the gene matches. Germline V CDR1 and CDR2: MNHNY, SVGAGI (reference sequence). The CDR3 is 16 residues long. The CDR3 protein is CASSYRGGKGNNEQFF. As DNA, the CDR3 is TGTGCCAGCAGTTACCGCGGGGGAAAGGGAAACAATGAGCAGTTCTTC.

V gene TRBV7-2 combines with J gene TRBJ1-1; no clear D gene. V lost 5 bases and J lost 4, with 17 bases in between. The germline V gene has CDR1 SGHTA and CDR2 FQGNSA. This CDR3 contains 15 residues. CDR3 DNA: TGTGCCAGCAGCACCCAAAACTCAGGAGGCACTGAAGCTTTCTTT. Amino acid sequence: CASSTQNSGGTEAFF.

The V gene is TRBV5-1, the J gene TRBJ1-1; D call uncertain. V was shortened by 0 bases and J by 1 base, with 4 bases between the two germline ends. CDR3 length: 13 residues. Per the germline V gene, CDR1 is SGHRS and CDR2 is YFSETQ. The CDR3 loop reads CASSLDSNTEAFF. In DNA, the CDR3 is TGCGCCAGCAGCTTGGACTCGAACACTGAAGCTTTCTTT.

The chain carries TRBV7-8 and TRBJ1-2; D gene uncertain. The CDR3 consists of 14 residues. The germline V gene encodes CDR1 SGHVS and CDR2 FQNEAQ. V lost 7 bases and J lost 7, with 19 bases in between. The CDR3 nucleotides are TGTGCCAGCACCCTTGACGGGGTTTTTGGTGGCTACACCTTC. This encodes CASTLDGVFGGYTF.

V usage is TRBV30 and J usage is TRBJ2-3, with 9 bases aligning to TRBD1. V was clipped by 5 bases and J by 2 bases; unmatched bases: 5. The CDR3 runs to 14 residues. Germline values: CDR1 GTSNPN, CDR2 SVGIG (reference sequence). The CDR3 protein is CAWGQGTITDTQYF. CDR3 sequence (DNA): TGTGCCTGGGGACAGGGGACGATCACAGATACGCAGTATTTT.

The V gene is TRBV9, the J gene TRBJ1-1, with unresolved D. The V gene's germline CDR1 is SGDLS and CDR2 YYNGEE. The CDR3 sequence is 15 residues long. V lost 2 bases, J lost 5 bases, and 16 bases lay in between. In DNA form, the CDR3 reads TGTGCCAGCAGCGTTTGGGCATCGAGTGGGACTGAAGCTTTCTTT. Translated: CASSVWASSGTEAFF. Full variable domain (missing parts from reference TRBV9 and TRBJ1-1): DSGVTQTPKHLITATGQRVTLRCSPRSGDLSVYWYQQSLDQGLQFLIQYYNGEERAKGNILERFSAQQFPDLHSELNLSSLELGDSALYFCASSVWASSGTEAFFGQGTRLTVV.

This chain uses TRBV5-1 with TRBJ2-5; 8 bases line up with TRBD1. Germline loops: CDR1 SGHRS, CDR2 YFSETQ. V shed 4 bases and J 2 bases; nucleotides not matched to a gene: 7. This CDR3 spans 15 amino acids. The CDR3 coding sequence is TGCGCCAGCAGCACCGGGACAGGACCGCAAGAGACCCAGTACTTC. Amino acid sequence: CASSTGTGPQETQYF.

The chain carries TRBV4-3 and TRBJ1-5; TRBD1 agrees at 7 bases. Germline V gives CDR1 LGHNA, CDR2 YSLEER. The J segment lost 5 bases and the V segment lost 0 bases, leaving 4 bases of the junction unmatched. The CDR3 has 15 amino acids. The CDR3 is CASSQDLTGYQPQHF. The CDR3 DNA sequence: TGCGCCAGCAGCCAAGATCTGACAGGGTATCAGCCCCAGCATTTT.